This T cell receptor (beta chain) comes out of a study of blood T cell repertoires in COVID-19. Background on the study: The origin of the acute and convalescent COVID-19 samples was the United States, Italy and Spain. The cDNA or gDNA used as material had been derived from T cells, B-cell-depleted T cells, or PBMCs.

The V and J ends lost 8 bases and 7 bases, in that order; junction bases with no gene match: 10. Germline CDR1 reads MNHEY; CDR2 reads SMNVEV (reference sequence). The CDR3 covers 14 residues. Per the original methods: Amplification of reference gene primers provided the estimated nucleated cell counts. Produced via immunoSEQ multiplex PCR; TCRdb's table is partial and in-frame only. Clonal size and the V and J genes are those of that table, whereas D and trimming came from the DNA. The table includes around 100,000 clones, around four fifths detected once. The chain is built from TRBV27 and TRBJ1-2; 10 positions match TRBD1. Sequenced: peripheral blood. This TCR was recovered from a man aged 40-50 years with active or convalescent COVID-19. CDR3 protein: CASRSRDRGRGYTF. CDR3 DNA: TGTGCCAGCCGCTCAAGGGACAGGGGACGTGGCTACACCTTC.